The next 22 T cell receptor beta chains were all read from a single sample in a study of Ad26.COV2.S vaccination and SARS-CoV-2 variants. The method was immunoSEQ multiplex PCR; TCRdb's version includes in-frame clones alone and lacks a portion of them. The data show 300,000 to 450,000 clones, 70% to 90% seen once. Treatment of the sample: roughly 20 received Ad26.COV2.S at low or high dose, single or two shots; about 5 received placebo; per-sample allocation not given. Specimen acquisition occurred on day 63 following the initial vaccine or placebo injection. This material consisted of peripheral blood, taken in a trial of Ad26.COV2.S vaccine versus placebo. Source of these receptors: a person aged 18-65 years who received the Ad26.COV2.S COVID-19 vaccine or a placebo.

The chain links TRBV5-1 to TRBJ2-1; 10 bases align to TRBD1. This CDR3 comprises 15 residues. The junction had 1 base not matched to a gene; V was cut back by 2 bases and J by 2 bases. Germline CDR1 is SGHRS and CDR2 is YFSETQ. The CDR3 DNA sequence: TGCGCCAGCAGCTTAGGGACAGGGGCCTACAATGAGCAGTTCTTC. Translated: CASSLGTGAYNEQFF.

The chain recombines TRBV25-1 with TRBJ2-3; D gene ambiguous. V was pared by 6 bases and J by 6 bases, with 19 bases between. CDR1 and CDR2 (germline): MGHDK, SYGVNS. CDR3 length: 15 residues. For the CDR3, the DNA is TGTGCCAGCAGCGCCACCTCGTCCAACTACGATACGCAGTATTTT. This translates into CASSATSSNYDTQYF.

The chain's CDR3 is CASSPSGGAWVETQYF. CDR3 DNA sequence: TGTGCCAGCAGCCCTAGCGGGGGGGCATGGGTAGAGACCCAGTACTTC. The chain uses TRBV3-1 (or the pseudogene TRBV3-2) and TRBJ2-5; 12 bases line up with TRBD2. The CDR3 spans 16 residues. Trimming removed 4 bases from V and 4 bases from J; junction bases left unmatched: 7. Germline V CDR1 and CDR2: LGHDT, YNNKEL (reference sequence).

This rearrangement joins TRBV2 to TRBJ2-4, with a weak D call TRBD2 (6 bases). V shed 4 bases and J shed 7 bases, with 11 bases lying between them. The CDR3 consists of 13 residues. In germline, CDR1 is SNHLY, CDR2 FYNNEI. The CDR3 coding sequence is TGTGCCAGCAGTGTCTTAGGAGGGAACATTCAGTACTTC. This sequence encodes CASSVLGGNIQYF.

The V and J genes are TRBV15 and TRBJ1-5; 9 bases map to TRBD1. V lost 3 bases, J lost 3 bases, and 12 bases stayed unmatched. The CDR3 covers 18 residues. Germline loops: CDR1 LNHNV, CDR2 YYDKDF (reference sequence). In DNA, the CDR3 is TGTGCCACCAGCAGCGGAACCGGGACAGGGTTATTCAATCAGCCCCAGCATTTT. Protein: CATSSGTGTGLFNQPQHF.

This chain joins TRBV4-1 and TRBJ2-1; D remains ambiguous. The CDR3 is made up of 18 amino acids. Germline loops: CDR1 MGHRA, CDR2 YSYEKL. Trimming left V 1 base short and J 5 bases short, with 21 bases between. The CDR3 loop reads CASSQGLFAAIPNNEQFF. The CDR3 DNA follows: TGCGCCAGCAGCCAAGGACTTTTTGCGGCCATACCCAACAATGAGCAGTTCTTC.

This clone turned up a few times. CDR3 bases: TGTGCCAGCAGTTCCGTAAACCAGGGGGGGATTAATCAGCCCCAGCATTTT. As protein: CASSSVNQGGINQPQHF. The rearrangement links TRBV28 to TRBJ1-5; 7 bases fit TRBD1. This CDR3 has 17 amino acids. Germline-derived CDR1 and CDR2 are MDHEN and SYDVKM. The J segment lost 4 bases and the V segment lost 4 bases, leaving 13 bases of the junction unmatched.

V and J are TRBV30 and TRBJ2-1; D gene unclear. CDR1 GTSNPN and CDR2 SVGIG come from the germline V gene (reference sequence). V shed 2 bases and J shed 10 bases, with 9 bases lying between them. CDR3 size: 11 residues. CDR3 sequence: CAWSPSREQFF. CDR3 DNA: TGTGCCTGGAGTCCCTCCCGGGAGCAGTTCTTC.

This chain joins TRBV6-2 or TRBV6-3 and TRBJ2-5, with 10 bases fitting TRBD2. From germline, CDR1 is MNHEY and CDR2 SVGEGT. CDR3 length equals 16 residues. J was trimmed by 1 base and V by 5 bases; bases with no gene match: 7. The CDR3 sequence is CASSRGTSASQETQYF. The CDR3 DNA follows: TGTGCCAGCAGTAGGGGGACTAGCGCGAGCCAAGAGACCCAGTACTTC.

The rearrangement joins TRBV18 to TRBJ2-7; D not resolved. V lost 3 bases to trimming and J lost 2 bases, with 20 bases between them. Germline CDR1 reads KGHSH; CDR2 reads LQKENI. The CDR3 runs 17 residues. The CDR3, as DNA: TGTGCCAGCTCACCTCCTCGTTCCACACCCAGACCCTACGAGCAGTACTTC. This sequence encodes CASSPPRSTPRPYEQYF.

The V and J genes are TRBV2 and TRBJ1-6, with D uncertain. The germline gives CDR1 SNHLY, CDR2 FYNNEI. Trimming shortened V by 3 bases and J by 7 bases, and 4 bases separated the two germline ends. The CDR3 sequence is 12 residues long. In DNA form, the CDR3 reads TGTGCCAGCAGTGACGTGAATTCACCCCTCCACTTT. It specifies CASSDVNSPLHF.

The chain is built from TRBV11-2 and TRBJ1-1; 8 bases are a match to TRBD1. The CDR3 has 15 residues. With 3 bases clipped from V and 5 bases from J, the junction kept 8 bases outside the gene matches. Germline CDR1 and CDR2: SGHAT and FQNNGV. The CDR3 loop reads CASSFPGQGWTEAFF. The CDR3 DNA reads TGTGCCAGCAGCTTCCCTGGACAGGGTTGGACTGAAGCTTTCTTT.

This chain joins TRBV2 and TRBJ2-1; 9 bases fit TRBD2. V dropped 7 bases and J dropped 2; count of bases not matched to a gene: 6. Germline V CDR1 and CDR2: SNHLY, FYNNEI. The CDR3 contains 15 residues. CDR3 protein: CASTNLAGPYNEQFF. In DNA, the CDR3 is TGTGCCAGCACCAACCTAGCGGGACCCTACAATGAGCAGTTCTTC.

The chain combines TRBV6-5 with TRBJ2-2, with a possible D match to TRBD1 (6 bases). V lost 6 bases, J lost 8 bases, and 19 bases lay in between. Germline V gives CDR1 MNHEY, CDR2 SVGAGI. This CDR3 contains 15 residues. DNA of the CDR3: TGTGCCAGCAGAACCGGACAGTGGCAACTGGGGGAGCTGTTTTTT. It encodes CASRTGQWQLGELFF.

The chain recombines TRBV18 with TRBJ1-5, with TRBD1 as a possible D gene (5 bases). The CDR3 has 15 residues. V was pared by 3 bases and J by 4 bases, with 13 bases between. The germline CDR1 and CDR2 sequences are KGHSH and LQKENI. For the CDR3, the DNA is TGTGCCAGCTCACCCAATTCTCAGGGTAATCAGCCCCAGCATTTT. This encodes CASSPNSQGNQPQHF.

The chain has TRBV9 and TRBJ1-4; D is unclear. Germline V lookup: CDR1 SGDLS, CDR2 YYNGEE. The CDR3 totals 15 residues. V was pared by 0 bases and J by 6 bases, with 12 bases between. CDR3 residues: CASSVDPTSYEKLFF. CDR3 in DNA: TGTGCCAGCAGCGTAGACCCGACTTCGTATGAAAAACTGTTTTTT.

This clone was observed a handful of times. The rearrangement joins TRBV6-4 to TRBJ2-3; 10 nucleotides agree with TRBD2. CDR1 is MRHNA, CDR2 SNTAGT, per germline. J gave up 3 bases and V 8 bases, and 5 bases lay outside the gene matches. The CDR3 contains 14 residues. CDR3 nucleotides: TGTGCCAGCGGCAGCGGGGGGGCAACAGATACGCAGTATTTT. Translating it yields CASGSGGATDTQYF.

The chain is built from TRBV18 and TRBJ2-7; maybe TRBD2 (5 bases). Germline CDR1 KGHSH, CDR2 LQKENI. The CDR3 is 14 amino acids. Trimming shortened V by 3 bases and J by 2 bases, and 11 bases separated the two germline ends. CDR3 sequence: CASSPYGKTYEQYF. In DNA, the CDR3 is TGTGCCAGCTCACCGTACGGGAAAACCTACGAGCAGTACTTC.

The chain employs TRBV2 and TRBJ2-3; D is unclear. Trimming removed 4 bases at V and 2 bases at J, with 4 bases between. The CDR3 loop spans 12 amino acids. Looked up from germline, CDR1 is SNHLY and CDR2 is FYNNEI. The CDR3 reads CASSGTTDTQYF. In DNA form, the CDR3 reads TGTGCCAGCAGTGGGACCACAGATACGCAGTATTTT.

The gene calls are TRBV5-6 and TRBJ2-5; D is ambiguous. This CDR3 is 14 amino acids long. Deletions cut 4 bases from V and 1 base from J, with 11 bases between. CDR1 is SGHDT and CDR2 is YYEEEE in the germline V gene. In DNA, the CDR3 is TGTGCCAGCAGCCGTCTGTCCTCCCAAGAGACCCAGTACTTC. Protein sequence: CASSRLSSQETQYF.

This clone was picked up one time. V usage is TRBV6-2 or TRBV6-3 and J usage is TRBJ2-7, with TRBD1 matching 8 bases. The CDR3 covers 16 residues. Germline V gene data show CDR1 as MNHEY and CDR2 as SVGEGT. The V and J ends lost 2 bases and 1 base, in that order; junction bases with no gene match: 7. CDR3: CASSYGFGTGSYEQYF. The CDR3 bases are TGTGCCAGCAGTTACGGATTTGGGACAGGATCCTACGAGCAGTACTTC.

The chain has TRBV5-4 and TRBJ2-1; TRBD1 matches at 9 bases. There are 16 residues in the CDR3. Per germline, CDR1 SGHNT and CDR2 YYREEE (reference sequence). J gave up 6 bases and V 4 bases, and 11 bases lay outside the gene matches. In nucleotides, the CDR3 is TGTGCCAGCAGCCAAGAATACAGGGGGCTGGCCAATGAGCAGTTCTTC. Translation: CASSQEYRGLANEQFF.